These 32 T cell receptor beta chains originate from one sample sequenced in a study of T cells after somatic rescue of genetic block. Generated by immunoSEQ multiplex PCR, the TCRdb table keeps only in-frame clones and is missing some. The sample lists roughly 11,000 clones, 78% seen once, with 6.5% to 9.5% in the top ten. Sample: peripheral blood mononuclear cells (PBMCs). The receptors shown here come from a boy younger than 18.

The chain carries TRBV6-6 and TRBJ2-5; 7 nucleotides match TRBD1. The length of the CDR3 is 14 residues. Germline V gene sequence: CDR1 MNHNY, CDR2 SVGAGI (reference sequence). V shed 5 bases and J 1 base; nucleotides not matched to a gene: 4. The CDR3 DNA is TGTGCCAGCAGTCGAGGGGACAGCCAAGAGACCCAGTACTTC. Amino acid sequence: CASSRGDSQETQYF.

V is TRBV7-9 and J is TRBJ2-7, with unresolved D. The V end lost 5 bases, the J end lost 4 bases, and 9 bases lay between the germline ends. Germline values: CDR1 SEHNR, CDR2 FQNEAQ (reference sequence). The CDR3 has 12 amino acids. The CDR3 loop is CASSIDEYEQYF. DNA for the CDR3: TGTGCCAGCAGCATTGACGAGTACGAGCAGTACTTC.

The J gene is TRBJ1-1, the V gene TRBV7-3; 7 bases are a match to TRBD1. V lost 0 bases to trimming and J lost 7 bases; unmatched junction nucleotides: 2. This CDR3 has 13 amino acids. Per the germline V gene, CDR1 is SGHTA and CDR2 is FQGTGA. CDR3 in DNA: TGTGCCAGCAGCTTAACAGGGGGCCATGAAGCTTTCTTT. Amino acids: CASSLTGGHEAFF.

This clone was seen a few times. The chain links TRBV7-9 to TRBJ2-3; tentatively, D is TRBD2 (6 bases). The CDR3 totals 17 residues. Germline V gives CDR1 SEHNR, CDR2 FQNEAQ (reference sequence). Trimming left V 4 bases short and J 6 bases short, with 23 bases between. The CDR3, as DNA: TGTGCCAGCAGCTCCCCTCTCCGGGACTTCAACTGGGATACGCAGTATTTT. Residues: CASSSPLRDFNWDTQYF. The variable domain in full, with the rest retrieved from reference TRBV7-9 and TRBJ2-3, is DTGVSQNPRHKITKRGQNVTFRCDPISEHNRLYWYRQTLGQGPEFLTYFQNEAQLEKSRLLSDRFSAERPKGSFSTLEIQRTEQGDSAMYLCASSSPLRDFNWDTQYFGPGTRLTVL.

CDR3 sequence: CASSFKGGLYNEQFF. The CDR3 DNA follows: TGTGCCAGCAGCTTCAAGGGTGGCCTCTACAATGAGCAGTTCTTC. The chain employs TRBV11-3 and TRBJ2-1, with unresolved D. V was cut by 3 bases and J by 3 bases, with 12 bases left in between. Germline-derived CDR1 and CDR2 are SGHNT and YENEEA. The CDR3 consists of 15 residues.

The chain recombines TRBV25-1 with TRBJ1-5; D is ambiguous. This CDR3 is 13 amino acids long. Trimming cost V 1 base and J 6 bases, with 7 bases left between them. From germline, CDR1 is MGHDK and CDR2 SYGVNS. The CDR3: CASSESGVQPQHF. The CDR3 coding sequence is TGTGCCAGCAGTGAATCCGGGGTTCAGCCCCAGCATTTT.

This clone was found a few times. J is TRBJ1-3 and V is TRBV5-1; perhaps TRBD1 as D (5 bases). V was pared by 5 bases and J by 0 bases, with 15 bases between. This CDR3 has 16 residues. CDR1 and CDR2 (germline): SGHRS, YFSETQ. The CDR3 here is CASSQLGGGSGNTIYF. DNA of the CDR3: TGCGCCAGCAGTCAGCTCGGCGGGGGCTCTGGAAACACCATATATTTT.

The chain links TRBV4-3 to TRBJ2-3; 8 bases match TRBD1. Germline CDR1 reads LGHNA; CDR2 reads YSLEER. V lost 0 bases, J lost 5 bases, and 10 bases stayed unmatched. The CDR3 is 17 amino acids. This CDR3 is CASSQDRGPGAKDTQYF. The CDR3 nucleotides read TGCGCCAGCAGCCAAGACAGGGGGCCAGGGGCGAAAGATACGCAGTATTTT.

The chain links TRBV15 to TRBJ2-4; no clear D. The CDR3 totals 13 residues. V was trimmed by 3 bases and J by 5 bases, leaving 8 bases between them. Germline V gene sequence: CDR1 LNHNV, CDR2 YYDKDF (reference sequence). In nucleotides, the CDR3 is TGTGCCACCAGCAGGGGGAATGAAAACATTCAGTACTTC. Translating it yields CATSRGNENIQYF.

This clone has only a few counts. The chain carries TRBV2 and TRBJ1-5, with TRBD1 as a possible D gene (6 bases). The CDR3 spans 13 residues. V shed 6 bases and J shed 7 bases, with 13 bases lying between them. Germline V gene lookup returns CDR1 SNHLY and CDR2 FYNNEI. The CDR3 region is CASSPGVKQPQHF. The CDR3 coding sequence is TGTGCCAGCAGCCCAGGGGTTAAGCAGCCCCAGCATTTT.

This clone was detected only once. The rearrangement uses TRBV11-2 and TRBJ2-7, with 9 positions matching TRBD2. CDR3 length equals 14 residues. Germline CDR1 is SGHAT and CDR2 is FQNNGV. V dropped 7 bases and J dropped 2; count of bases not matched to a gene: 6. Written as DNA, the CDR3 is TGTGCCAGCAAGTCGGTAGCGGGAGCCTACGAGCAGTACTTC. This codes for CASKSVAGAYEQYF. Full variable domain (remainder filled in from reference TRBV11-2 and TRBJ2-7): EAGVAQSPRYKIIEKRQSVAFWCNPISGHATLYWYQQILGQGPKLLIQFQNNGVVDDSQLPKDRFSAERLKGVDSTLKIQPAKLEDSAVYLCASKSVAGAYEQYFGPGTRLTVT.

The rearrangement uses TRBV7-3 and TRBJ2-7; 11 bases agree with TRBD2. Trimming cost V 5 bases and J 5 bases; bases outside gene matches: 5. CDR1 is SGHTA, CDR2 FQGTGA, per germline. CDR3 length: 14 residues. The CDR3 here is CASSPLAGGHEQYF. CDR3 in DNA: TGTGCCAGCAGCCCCCTAGCGGGAGGCCACGAGCAGTACTTC.

The rearrangement links TRBV4-2 to TRBJ1-3; D unclear. The CDR3 contains 13 residues. Germline assignment: CDR1 LGHNA and CDR2 YNFKEQ. The V gene lost 6 bases and the J gene lost 0 bases, with 6 bases spanning the gap. The CDR3 sequence: CASRSSSGNTIYF. The CDR3 coding sequence is TGTGCCAGCAGGTCGAGCTCTGGAAACACCATATATTTT.

The table lists this clone with a few counts. The rearrangement uses TRBV4-1 and TRBJ1-1; 7 bases match TRBD1. This CDR3 is built from 15 residues. Germline V gene data show CDR1 as MGHRA and CDR2 as YSYEKL. Germline trimming cut 4 bases from V and 5 bases from J; bases unmatched to any gene: 10. In nucleotides, the CDR3 is TGCGCCAGCAGCCGAAAAGGGGGCGCGGGGACTGAAGCTTTCTTT. Its protein is CASSRKGGAGTEAFF.

The genes are TRBV6-5 and TRBJ2-7; 8 bases are shared with TRBD1. The J segment lost 6 bases and the V segment lost 4 bases, leaving 8 bases of the junction unmatched. The germline V gene has CDR1 MNHEY and CDR2 SVGAGI. This CDR3 has 14 amino acids. The CDR3 sequence is CASSSRQGPLEQYF. DNA of the CDR3: TGTGCCAGCAGTTCTCGACAGGGGCCCCTCGAGCAGTACTTC.

This chain connects TRBV20-1 to TRBJ1-2; D remains ambiguous. CDR1 DFQATT and CDR2 SNEGSKA come from the germline V gene (reference sequence). The ends were cut back, 4 bases at V and 8 bases at J, with 8 bases in the middle. The CDR3 extends over 10 amino acids. DNA of the CDR3: TGCAGTGCTACAAACGAGGGCTACACCTTC. It codes for CSATNEGYTF.

The chain carries TRBV11-2 and TRBJ2-1; the D is unclear. The CDR3 totals 13 residues. In germline, CDR1 is SGHAT, CDR2 FQNNGV. The V and J ends lost 1 base and 14 bases respectively, with 15 bases between them. CDR3 bases: TGTGCCAGCAGCTTAGGTCACACGGGCGGTAAGTTCTTC. Translated: CASSLGHTGGKFF.

The count of this clone is one. The chain couples TRBV7-2 to TRBJ1-2; D is uncertain. The CDR3 runs to 14 residues. V was shortened by 2 bases and J by 3 bases, with 10 bases between the two germline ends. Germline assignment: CDR1 SGHTA and CDR2 FQGNSA. The CDR3 protein is CASSLLWPYYGYTF. The CDR3 DNA sequence: TGTGCCAGCAGCTTATTGTGGCCCTACTATGGCTACACCTTC.

This chain connects TRBV5-4 to TRBJ2-3; 15 bases agree with TRBD2. CDR3 length: 19 residues. From germline, CDR1 is SGHNT and CDR2 YYREEE (reference sequence). V dropped 3 bases and J dropped 2; count of bases not matched to a gene: 10. This CDR3 reads CASSSGLAGGFGYTDTQYF. The CDR3 coding sequence is TGTGCCAGCAGCTCGGGACTAGCGGGAGGTTTTGGATACACAGATACGCAGTATTTT.

The chain has TRBV11-2 and TRBJ2-3; no firm D call. The CDR3 spans 13 residues. The germline V gene has CDR1 SGHAT and CDR2 FQNNGV. Deletions cut 6 bases from V and 0 bases from J, with 7 bases between. In DNA, the CDR3 is TGTGCCAGCAGTTCAGACAGCACAGATACGCAGTATTTT. Its translation: CASSSDSTDTQYF.

This clone was detected only once. This chain links TRBV9 with TRBJ2-7; D gene uncertain. Per germline, CDR1 SGDLS and CDR2 YYNGEE. V was cut by 0 bases and J by 5 bases, with 15 bases left in between. The CDR3 covers 15 residues. The CDR3 coding sequence is TGTGCCAGCAGCGTAGAGGCTAGTCCCAGTCACGAGCAGTACTTC. This encodes CASSVEASPSHEQYF.

A single count supports this clone. This chain uses TRBV2 with TRBJ2-7; no reliable D call. The germline V and J ends were trimmed by 10 bases and 3 bases, with 13 bases remaining between them. Germline assignment: CDR1 SNHLY and CDR2 FYNNEI. This CDR3 is built from 12 residues. The CDR3, as DNA: TGTGCCACTGCTCCGAGCTTCTACGAGCAGTACTTC. It encodes CATAPSFYEQYF.

This sequence joins TRBV5-1 and TRBJ2-6, with no clear D. The CDR3 spans 15 residues. V lost 3 bases, J lost 2 bases, and 9 bases lay in between. The V gene's germline CDR1 is SGHRS and CDR2 YFSETQ. The CDR3 nucleotides read TGCGCCAGCAGCTATGGTAGCCCTGGGGCCAACGTCCTGACTTTC. Its translation is CASSYGSPGANVLTF.

This clone showed up just once. CDR3 region: CASSQVGGRSYNEQFF. The DNA of the CDR3 is TGTGCCAGCAGCCAAGTCGGCGGGAGAAGCTACAATGAGCAGTTCTTC. The chain combines TRBV4-2 with TRBJ2-1, with 7 bases identical to TRBD2. The ends lost 1 base at V and 3 bases at J; junction bases unmatched: 6. The CDR3 runs 16 residues. Per germline, CDR1 LGHNA and CDR2 YNFKEQ.

This clone has only a few counts. The chain is built from TRBV6-1 and TRBJ1-1; 8 nucleotides line up with TRBD1. Trimming removed 6 bases from V and 5 bases from J; junction bases left unmatched: 5. The CDR3 is 13 residues long. Germline V gene sequence: CDR1 MNHNS, CDR2 SASEGT. CDR3 region: CASRDRGGTEAFF. CDR3 nucleotide sequence: TGTGCCAGCAGAGACAGGGGTGGTACTGAAGCTTTCTTT.

The V call is TRBV4-3, the J call TRBJ2-7, with 10 bases that match TRBD1. After removal of 3 bases from V and 2 bases from J, the junction contained 4 bases not matched to a gene. Germline CDR1 and CDR2: LGHNA and YSLEER. The CDR3 consists of 15 residues. The DNA of the CDR3 is TGCGCCAGCAGCCACCGGACAGGGGGGCCCTACGAGCAGTACTTC. As protein: CASSHRTGGPYEQYF.

The chain uses TRBV15 and TRBJ1-2, with D unresolved. V was pared by 0 bases and J by 5 bases, with 7 bases between. This CDR3 region has 13 residues. Germline V gives CDR1 LNHNV, CDR2 YYDKDF (reference sequence). In DNA, the CDR3 is TGTGCCACCAGCAGAGACGGCAGGTATGGCTACACCTTC. It codes for CATSRDGRYGYTF.

This chain joins TRBV4-3 and TRBJ1-1; 7 nucleotides align to TRBD1. V lost 0 bases to trimming and J lost 3 bases; unmatched junction nucleotides: 4. The length of the CDR3 is 15 residues. CDR1 is LGHNA and CDR2 is YSLEER in the germline V gene. For the CDR3, the DNA is TGCGCCAGCAGCCAAGATTATCAGGGGGACACTGAAGCTTTCTTT. Translated, it gives CASSQDYQGDTEAFF.

The gene calls are TRBV5-1 and TRBJ2-5; TRBD1 matches at 8 bases. CDR3 length: 16 amino acids. Germline V CDR1 and CDR2: SGHRS, YFSETQ. J lost 1 base, V lost 0 bases, and 5 bases had no gene match. The CDR3 region is CASSLATGETQETQYF. DNA for the CDR3: TGCGCCAGCAGCTTGGCGACAGGGGAAACCCAAGAGACCCAGTACTTC.

The rearrangement uses TRBV6-4 and TRBJ2-2; no clear D gene. The CDR3 loop spans 14 amino acids. Germline V gene sequence: CDR1 MRHNA, CDR2 SNTAGT. The V and J ends lost 2 bases and 3 bases respectively, with 7 bases between them. The CDR3 DNA sequence: TGTGCCAGCAGTGACGGGGTGGACACCGGGGAGCTGTTTTTT. Protein product: CASSDGVDTGELFF.

This chain joins TRBV7-9 and TRBJ1-2; D gene uncertain. The CDR3 length is 14 residues. Germline V lookup: CDR1 SEHNR, CDR2 FQNEAQ (reference sequence). The V gene lost 2 bases and the J gene lost 1 base, with 8 bases spanning the gap. In DNA, the CDR3 is TGTGCCAGCAGCTTAAGCGGCAGTAACTATGGCTACACCTTC. It codes for CASSLSGSNYGYTF.

The chain combines TRBV9 with TRBJ2-3; D unresolved. The CDR3 spans 14 residues. Trimming stripped 1 base from V and 2 bases from J, with 8 bases between. The germline V gene encodes CDR1 SGDLS and CDR2 YYNGEE. The CDR3 nucleotides are TGTGCCAGCAGCGTATTTCGTTCCACAGATACGCAGTATTTT. This translates into CASSVFRSTDTQYF.